This passage covers 10 T cell receptor beta chains from one sample sequenced in a study of blood T cell repertoires in COVID-19 (dated by TCRdb to the early 2020s). Library prep was done by the immunoSEQ multiplex PCR assay. TCRdb mirrors the immuneACCESS table, restricted to in-frame sequences. Some clones are absent from its copies; in checked studies, under half trace to an unresolved V gene, and the reason for the others is unknown. Across this sample there are 35,000 to 45,000 clones, with about 90% seen only once. Roughly 8.3% of the sample lies in the top ten. Sequenced material: peripheral blood. The receptors shown here come from a man aged 50 to 60 with active COVID-19.

The gene calls are TRBV30 and TRBJ1-4; D is ambiguous. V was pared by 7 bases and J by 3 bases, with 9 bases between. There are 12 residues in the CDR3. The germline CDR1 and CDR2 sequences are GTSNPN and SVGIG (reference sequence). The CDR3 DNA follows: TGTGCCTTAAACCGAGCTAATGAAAAACTGTTTTTT. Protein product: CALNRANEKLFF.

J is TRBJ1-2 and V is TRBV28; the D gene is possibly TRBD1 (6 bases). CDR1 is MDHEN and CDR2 is SYDVKM in the germline V gene. This CDR3 is built from 14 residues. V dropped 1 base and J dropped 10 bases, with 16 bases sitting between them. CDR3 sequence (DNA): TGTGCCAGCAGTTTATTAAGCCGGGGGGGCGACTACACCTTC. Its protein is CASSLLSRGGDYTF.

The chain is built from TRBV5-4 and TRBJ1-1, with D possibly matching TRBD1 (6 bases). The CDR3 has 17 residues. Between the trimmed V and J ends, which lost 2 bases and 1 base, there was a span of 18 bases. Germline values: CDR1 SGHNT, CDR2 YYREEE (reference sequence). CDR3 region: CASSLDSGATRNTEAFF. As DNA, the CDR3 is TGTGCCAGCAGCTTAGACTCAGGGGCGACTCGGAACACTGAAGCTTTCTTT.

The chain is built from TRBV10-3 and TRBJ2-3; 8 bases agree with TRBD2. The germline gives CDR1 ENHRY, CDR2 SYGVKD. This CDR3 has 14 residues. Germline trimming cut 6 bases from V and 1 base from J; bases unmatched to any gene: 3. The CDR3 loop is CAISRAGGTDTQYF. The CDR3 DNA follows: TGTGCCATCAGCCGAGCGGGAGGCACAGATACGCAGTATTTT.

The V call is TRBV3-1 (or the pseudogene TRBV3-2), the J call TRBJ2-5, with 12 bases matching TRBD2. Germline CDR1 is LGHDT and CDR2 is YNNKEL (reference sequence). This CDR3 spans 19 amino acids. Unmatched junction bases numbered 13, after V lost 0 bases and J lost 5 bases. CDR3 amino acids: CASSQEWRLAGGRGETQYF. In DNA form, the CDR3 reads TGTGCCAGCAGCCAAGAGTGGAGGCTAGCGGGAGGGAGAGGGGAGACCCAGTACTTC.

The rearrangement links TRBV18 to TRBJ2-5; D perhaps matches TRBD2 (6 bases). The CDR3 is 15 residues long. Germline lookup yields CDR1 KGHSH and CDR2 LQKENI. Trimming stripped 3 bases from V and 1 base from J, with 12 bases between. The CDR3 protein is CASSPYRDSQETQYF. The CDR3 DNA reads TGTGCCAGCTCACCCTATAGGGACTCCCAAGAGACCCAGTACTTC. Supplemented by reference TRBV18 and TRBJ2-5, the full variable domain reads NAGVMQNPRHLVRRRGQEARLRCSPMKGHSHVYWYRQLPEEGLKFMVYLQKENIIDESGMPKERFSAEFPKEGPSILRIQQVVRGDSAAYFCASSPYRDSQETQYFGPGTRLLVL.

The V call is TRBV2, the J call TRBJ1-1; tentatively, D is TRBD1 (5 bases). Trimming shortened V by 8 bases and J by 4 bases, and 17 bases separated the two germline ends. Germline CDR1 and CDR2: SNHLY and FYNNEI. The CDR3 totals 14 residues. The CDR3 sequence is CASSRGGRGTEAFF. DNA of the CDR3: TGTGCCAGCTCGCGCGGGGGGAGAGGCACTGAAGCTTTCTTT.

The chain joins TRBV18 to TRBJ2-1; TRBD2 is a possible D gene (5 bases). V lost 4 bases, J lost 7 bases, and 20 bases lay in between. The CDR3 sequence is 16 residues long. CDR1 and CDR2 from the germline V gene are KGHSH and LQKENI. The chain's CDR3 is CASSLARSSQSNEQFF. In DNA, the CDR3 is TGTGCCAGCTCACTCGCCCGATCTAGCCAGAGTAATGAGCAGTTCTTC.

The chain combines TRBV2 with TRBJ1-2; D might be TRBD1 (6 bases). Germline V gene sequence: CDR1 SNHLY, CDR2 FYNNEI. This CDR3 comprises 15 residues. The V and J ends lost 2 bases and 5 bases respectively, with 15 bases between them. The CDR3 region has the DNA TGTGCCAGCAGTGAAACTGTAGACAGGACTTATGGCTACACCTTC. This translates into CASSETVDRTYGYTF.

This clone is labeled as medium-sized. The J gene is TRBJ1-1, the V gene TRBV15; D unresolved. V was clipped by 1 base and J by 1 base, with 13 bases between them. This CDR3 spans 16 amino acids. Germline V CDR1 and CDR2: LNHNV, YYDKDF (reference sequence). The CDR3 protein is CATSRATPRGNTEAFF. For the CDR3, the DNA is TGTGCCACCAGCAGAGCAACCCCACGGGGGAACACTGAAGCTTTCTTT. The full variable domain, rest sourced from reference TRBV15 and TRBJ1-1, is DAMVIQNPRYQVTQFGKPVTLSCSQTLNHNVMYWYQQKSSQAPKLLFHYYDKDFNNEADTPDNFQSRRPNTSFCFLDIRSPGLGDTAMYLCATSRATPRGNTEAFFGQGTRLTVV.